Presented here are 4 T cell receptor beta chains from one specimen sequenced in a study of cytomegalovirus exposure and HLA in healthy donors. The primer mix had 60 Vbeta and 13 Jbeta primers. Repertoires were generated with immunoSEQ multiplex PCR, while TCRdb's copy carries only in-frame clones and drops some. Seen here are about 120,000 clones, around four fifths observed once, and the top ten hold 25% to 35%. Sequencing was performed on PBMCs. These receptors all come from a man aged 55-75 years in good health and CMV-seropositive.

This rearrangement joins TRBV4-1 to TRBJ1-5; D not resolved. CDR1 is MGHRA, CDR2 YSYEKL, per germline. V was pared by 1 base and J by 4 bases, with 11 bases between. The CDR3 has 15 residues. The CDR3 nucleotides read TGCGCCAGCAGCCAAGTCTTCGGGGTTAATCAGCCCCAGCATTTT. Encoded protein: CASSQVFGVNQPQHF.

V and J are TRBV19 and TRBJ2-7; TRBD2 agrees at 8 bases. Losses at the gene ends were 5 bases for V and 2 bases for J; bases not matched to a gene: 5. CDR1 and CDR2 from the germline V gene are LNHDA and SQIVND (reference sequence). The CDR3 consists of 14 residues. Here the CDR3 reads CASSDPGLAYEQYF. DNA for the CDR3: TGTGCCAGTAGTGACCCGGGACTAGCCTACGAGCAGTACTTC.

The rearrangement uses TRBV28 and TRBJ1-3, with D hard to call. Trimming took 4 bases from V and 0 from J, leaving 19 bases between them. The length of the CDR3 is 18 residues. CDR1 MDHEN and CDR2 SYDVKM come from the germline V gene. The CDR3 here is CASSSPFRDSYSGNTIYF. DNA for the CDR3: TGTGCCAGCAGTTCCCCCTTCCGTGACTCCTACTCTGGAAACACCATATATTTT.

The V gene is TRBV5-1, the J gene TRBJ2-1; TRBD1 matches 11 bases. V was pared by 0 bases and J by 3 bases, with 8 bases of the junction left unmatched. The CDR3 extends over 18 amino acids. Germline lookup yields CDR1 SGHRS and CDR2 YFSETQ. This CDR3 is CASSLGGTGGTNYNEQFF. The CDR3 DNA reads TGCGCCAGCAGCTTGGGGGGGACAGGGGGAACGAACTACAATGAGCAGTTCTTC.